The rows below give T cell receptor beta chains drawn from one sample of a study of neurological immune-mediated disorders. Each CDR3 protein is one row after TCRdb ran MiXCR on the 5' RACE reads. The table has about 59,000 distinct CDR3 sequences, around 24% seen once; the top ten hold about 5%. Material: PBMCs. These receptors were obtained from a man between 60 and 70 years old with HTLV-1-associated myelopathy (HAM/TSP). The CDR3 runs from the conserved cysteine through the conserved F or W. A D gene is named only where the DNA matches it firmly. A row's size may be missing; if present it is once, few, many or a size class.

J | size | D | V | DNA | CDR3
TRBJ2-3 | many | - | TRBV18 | TGTGCCAGCTCCCGGACTTCAAGCACAGATACGCAGTATTTT | CASSRTSSTDTQYF
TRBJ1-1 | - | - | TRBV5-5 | TGTGCCAGCAGCTTAGAATCGACTGAAGCTTTCTTT | CASSLESTEAFF
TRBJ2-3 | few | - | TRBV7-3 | TGTGCCAGCAGCTTAATGGGTCGAGCGGGTGGTACAGATACGCAGTATTTT | CASSLMGRAGGTDTQYF
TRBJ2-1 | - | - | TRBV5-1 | TGCGCCAGCAGCTTCGGAATATTCGGACAGATCACCTCCTACAATGAGCAGTTCTTC | CASSFGIFGQITSYNEQFF
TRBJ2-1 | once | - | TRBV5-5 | - | CASSFYICSASQGLAPRDEQFF
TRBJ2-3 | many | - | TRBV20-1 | TGCAGTGCTATTATTACCACAAATACGCAGTATTTT | CSAIITTNTQYF
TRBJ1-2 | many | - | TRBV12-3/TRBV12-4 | TGTGCCAGCAGTTTAGCAGGCAACCTCTATGGCTACACCTTC | CASSLAGNLYGYTF
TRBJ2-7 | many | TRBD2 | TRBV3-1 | TGTGCCAGCAGCGCGAGTAGCGGGAGAACTTCCGAGCAGTACTTC | CASSASSGRTSEQYF
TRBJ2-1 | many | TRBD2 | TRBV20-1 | TGCAGTGCTATACAACTAGCGGGGGGAGGGGATGAGCAGTTCTTC | CSAIQLAGGGDEQFF
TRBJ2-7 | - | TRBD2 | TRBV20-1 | TGCAGTGCTAGAGAGAGAGGTGGGAGCGGGAGTTACACCTACGAGCAGTACTTC | CSARERGGSGSYTYEQYF
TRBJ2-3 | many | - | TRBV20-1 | TGCAGTGCTAGCGCTAGCCCTAGCACAGATACGCAGTATTTT | CSASASPSTDTQYF